The 10 T cell receptor beta chains below come from one sample, sequenced in a study of T-cell memory formation after mild COVID-19. TCRdb redid the calling of the 5' RACE reads with MiXCR, one entry per CDR3 protein. The sample carries a few hundred thousand distinct CDR3 sequences, roughly 26% recorded once. The specimen was PBMCs or a T cell subset sorted from them (not recorded which). The receptors originated from an adult woman who had mild COVID-19 (a few samples of this study predate the infection). Cell type and time point are not known.

The chain uses TRBV11-2 and TRBJ2-1; 12 nucleotides align to TRBD2. The CDR3 spans 16 residues. The germline CDR1 and CDR2 sequences are SGHAT and FQNNGV. V gave up 5 bases and J gave up 7 bases; unmatched junction bases: 9. CDR3 loop: CASSAVTSGGRNEQFF. The CDR3 bases are TGTGCCAGCAGCGCCGTGACTAGCGGGGGTCGGAATGAGCAGTTCTTC.

This clonotype was picked up a small number of times. This rearrangement joins TRBV4-1 to TRBJ1-1, with 11 bases that match TRBD1. Germline values: CDR1 MGHRA, CDR2 YSYEKL. The CDR3 contains 15 residues. J was trimmed by 11 bases and V by 0 bases; bases with no gene match: 8. CDR3 nucleotides: TGCGCCAGCAGCCAAGAACGGGACAGGGGGTCTGGGGCTTTCTTT. This sequence encodes CASSQERDRGSGAFF.

The rearrangement joins TRBV5-1 to TRBJ1-1, with no clear D. This CDR3 region has 15 residues. Trimming took 1 base from V and 2 from J, leaving 12 bases between them. Germline CDR1 and CDR2: SGHRS and YFSETQ. CDR3: CASSLRTPPNTEAFF. CDR3 nucleotides: TGCGCCAGCAGCTTGAGAACACCACCTAACACTGAAGCTTTCTTT.

This clonotype showed up just a few times. This chain links TRBV7-3 with TRBJ1-1; D may be TRBD1 (5 bases). The CDR3 sequence is 13 residues long. The V gene lost 5 bases and the J gene lost 1 base, with 8 bases spanning the gap. Germline V gene lookup returns CDR1 SGHTA and CDR2 FQGTGA. The CDR3 region is CASSVDRNTEAFF. CDR3 coding DNA: TGTGCCAGCAGCGTAGACAGGAACACTGAAGCTTTCTTT.

The V call is TRBV15, the J call TRBJ2-1; no firm D call. This CDR3 has 13 residues. The germline gives CDR1 LNHNV, CDR2 YYDKDF (reference sequence). V lost 2 bases and J 6 bases, leaving 8 bases between the germline ends. The CDR3, as DNA: TGTGCCACCAGCAGAAAAAGGCGCAATGAGCAGTTCTTC. Residues: CATSRKRRNEQFF.

The chain recombines TRBV5-1 with TRBJ2-2; 7 positions agree with TRBD2. Per the germline V gene, CDR1 is SGHRS and CDR2 is YFSETQ. This CDR3 has 14 amino acids. The V gene end was trimmed by 4 bases and the J gene end by 4 bases; junction bases not matched to a gene: 4. CDR3 nucleotide sequence: TGCGCCAGCAGCCTGACTAGCAGCACCGGGGAGCTGTTTTTT. This encodes CASSLTSSTGELFF.

DNA of the CDR3: TGTGCCACCAGTGCCGGGCGCGCCCGGAACACTGAAGCTTTCTTT. This sequence encodes CATSAGRARNTEAFF. V gene TRBV24-1 combines with J gene TRBJ1-1, with D unresolved. Germline V gene sequence: CDR1 KGHDR, CDR2 SFDVKD. The germline V and J ends were trimmed by 5 bases and 1 base, with 13 bases remaining between them. The CDR3 has 15 residues.

This clonotype was seen only a few times. The rearrangement joins TRBV18 to TRBJ2-1, with D perhaps TRBD2 (5 bases). V was shortened by 5 bases and J by 0 bases, with 11 bases between the two germline ends. CDR1 is KGHSH and CDR2 is LQKENI in the germline V gene. The CDR3 loop spans 15 amino acids. In DNA, the CDR3 is TGTGCCAGCTCAAGCGGACGGAGCTCCTACAATGAGCAGTTCTTC. Its translation is CASSSGRSSYNEQFF.

This chain uses TRBV12-3 or TRBV12-4 with TRBJ2-3; 11 bases are shared with TRBD1. Trimming cost V 5 bases and J 1 base; bases outside gene matches: 5. The CDR3 is made up of 16 amino acids. CDR3 DNA: TGTGCCAGCAGTCCCAGGACAGGGGGCGGCACAGATACGCAGTATTTT. Its protein is CASSPRTGGGTDTQYF.

This clonotype was picked up a small number of times. The rearrangement joins TRBV12-3 or TRBV12-4 to TRBJ2-7; 9 nucleotides line up with TRBD1. CDR3 length: 14 amino acids. V trimming: 5 bases; J trimming: 6 bases; junction bases outside the gene matches: 8. CDR3 residues: CASSMTGGLSEQYF. CDR3 sequence (DNA): TGTGCCAGCAGTATGACAGGGGGGCTGAGCGAGCAGTACTTC.